This paragraph reports one T cell receptor beta chain. Its specificity is not known. The data were taken from a study of blood T cells in healthy people across ages. General study points: Long-lived donors carried more naive CD4+ cells and greater diversity than aged donors. Older age went with lower TCR beta diversity per million T cells, in a roughly linear way.

Looked up from germline, CDR1 is MNHEY and CDR2 is SMNVEV (reference sequence). The CDR3 is 13 residues long. V gave up 6 bases and J gave up 6 bases; unmatched junction bases: 7. Primed by a sample-barcoded 5' primer and a J-beta primer mix, a second PCR proceeded for about 7 to 12 cycles. TCRdb analysed the 5' RACE reads with MiXCR anew, one entry per CDR3 protein. Of 760,000 or so distinct CDR3 sequences listed, approximately 25% were seen once; the top ten hold more than 8.5%. The sample was also linked to a second study, of T cells of mothers and their children.

The V gene is TRBV27, the J gene TRBJ2-7, with 8 bases identical to TRBD1. Material for sequencing was blood. The receptor comes from a boy between 10 and 17 years old in good health. The CDR3 DNA is TGTGCCAGCAGCCGACAGGGGTGGGTCGAGCAGTACTTC. Its protein is CASSRQGWVEQYF.